The sequence of this TCR beta chain was determined in a study of identical twins. Template switching created a universal primer site, and the cDNA included unique molecular identifiers. Each CDR3 protein is one row after TCRdb ran MiXCR on the 5' RACE reads. The top ten clones hold around 8.6% of a sample with under 400,000 distinct CDR3 sequences, 9% to 10% of them seen once. The CDR3 extends over 14 amino acids. V lost 5 bases, J lost 0 bases, and 3 bases stayed unmatched. CDR1 and CDR2 from the germline V gene are SGHVS and FQNEAQ. All donors were healthy Caucasians. This receptor was taken from a woman aged 45-59 years in good health. Sample: naive T cells sorted from blood. V gene TRBV7-8 combines with J gene TRBJ2-7, with TRBD1 matching 8 bases. CDR3 region: CASSDQGASYEQYF. The CDR3 coding sequence is TGTGCCAGCAGCGATCAGGGGGCCTCCTACGAGCAGTACTTC.